What follows are 13 T cell receptor beta chains derived from one specimen sequenced in a study of blood T cell repertoires in COVID-19. Libraries were prepared by immunoSEQ multiplex PCR; TCRdb keeps only in-frame clonotypes and omits some of them. Of 250,000 to 300,000 clones in the sample, about nine tenths were seen once. The sample was peripheral blood. All receptors come from a woman between 50 and 59 years old with COVID-19, enrolled during active disease.

The chain carries TRBV13 and TRBJ1-1, with a weak D call TRBD1 (5 bases). CDR3 length: 15 residues. V was cut by 1 base and J by 4 bases, with 13 bases left in between. CDR1 and CDR2 from the germline V gene are PRHDT and FYEKMQ (reference sequence). CDR3 coding DNA: TGTGCCAGCAGCTTAGTGAAGGGGAGGGCCACTGAAGCTTTCTTT. Its protein product is CASSLVKGRATEAFF.

This clone was detected only once. The chain uses TRBV28 and TRBJ2-1; a possible D gene is TRBD2 (5 bases). Germline values: CDR1 MDHEN, CDR2 SYDVKM. The CDR3 runs to 12 residues. Between the trimmed V and J ends, which lost 6 bases and 14 bases, there was a span of 17 bases. This CDR3 reads CASSLLAAGEFF. The CDR3 DNA reads TGTGCCAGCAGCTTACTGGCGGCGGGTGAGTTCTTC.

The chain uses TRBV11-3 and TRBJ2-1, with a tentative D call TRBD2 (6 bases). Trimming removed 1 base at V and 6 bases at J, with 13 bases between. The germline V gene has CDR1 SGHNT and CDR2 YENEEA. The CDR3 is 15 amino acids. CDR3 nucleotide sequence: TGTGCCAGCAGCTTAGGTGGTGTAGCGGCCAATGAGCAGTTCTTC. It is translated as CASSLGGVAANEQFF.

The chain carries TRBV6-5 and TRBJ1-2; no firm D call. The CDR3 covers 13 residues. Germline CDR1 and CDR2: MNHEY and SVGAGI. The V end was cut by 0 bases, the J end by 6 bases, with 8 bases between. The CDR3: CASSYSRLNGYTF. The CDR3 DNA is TGTGCCAGCAGTTACTCCCGACTGAATGGCTACACCTTC.

The chain employs TRBV18 and TRBJ2-5; weak D call: TRBD2 (5 bases). Germline lookup yields CDR1 KGHSH and CDR2 LQKENI. CDR3 size: 14 residues. V lost 4 bases and J 6 bases, leaving 15 bases between the germline ends. The CDR3 is CASSQGVGMKTQYF. Written as DNA, the CDR3 is TGTGCCAGCTCACAGGGCGTCGGGATGAAGACCCAGTACTTC.

The chain joins TRBV14 to TRBJ1-2; TRBD1 is a possible D gene (6 bases). The V and J ends lost 1 base and 8 bases respectively, with 11 bases between them. The length of the CDR3 is 13 residues. Germline V CDR1 and CDR2: SGHDN, FVKESK. CDR3 protein: CASSQVWGHGYTF. The DNA of the CDR3 is TGTGCCAGCAGCCAAGTATGGGGGCACGGCTACACCTTC.

This chain connects TRBV6-5 to TRBJ1-6, with D possibly TRBD1 on 5 matching bases. Germline-derived CDR1 and CDR2 are MNHEY and SVGAGI. The CDR3 runs to 14 residues. The ends were cut back, 5 bases at V and 3 bases at J, with 8 bases in the middle. The CDR3 region has the DNA TGTGCCAGCAGTCGACAGATCTATAATTCACCCCTCCACTTT. It is translated as CASSRQIYNSPLHF.

The chain has TRBV12-2 and TRBJ1-1; the D call of TRBD1 is as the table states it, not checked on the DNA. TRBV12-2 is listed as a pseudogene. The CDR3 runs 14 residues. Here the CDR3 reads CASRLGQGGTEAFF. CDR3 nucleotides: TGTGCAAGTCGCCTGGGACAGGGAGGCACTGAAGCTTTCTTT.

V and J are TRBV7-9 and TRBJ2-3; tentative D call: TRBD1 (6 bases). The CDR3 is made up of 16 amino acids. Germline loops: CDR1 SEHNR, CDR2 FQNEAQ (reference sequence). V was cut by 6 bases and J by 4 bases, with 20 bases left in between. The CDR3: CASRSHVGTRADTQYF. The CDR3 DNA reads as TGTGCCAGCAGGTCTCACGTCGGGACAAGAGCAGATACGCAGTATTTT.

V and J are TRBV19 and TRBJ1-1; 12 bases align to TRBD1. CDR1 and CDR2 from the germline V gene are LNHDA and SQIVND (reference sequence). V shed 6 bases, J shed 4 bases, and the junction held 6 bases outside the gene matches. The CDR3 runs 15 residues. The chain's CDR3 is CASRGQGARSTEAFF. CDR3 nucleotide sequence: TGTGCCAGTAGGGGACAGGGGGCCCGCAGCACTGAAGCTTTCTTT.

In its sample, this clone was seen once. This chain links TRBV6-5 with TRBJ1-6, with D hard to call. Germline V gives CDR1 MNHEY, CDR2 SVGAGI. This CDR3 spans 16 amino acids. V lost 2 bases to trimming and J lost 4 bases, with 12 bases between them. The CDR3 reads CASSYGVEGYNSPLHF. CDR3 bases: TGTGCCAGCAGTTACGGAGTTGAGGGTTATAATTCACCCCTCCACTTT.

This clone was picked up a small number of times. The chain carries TRBV7-9 and TRBJ2-7; D is unresolved. The germline CDR1 and CDR2 sequences are SEHNR and FQNEAQ (reference sequence). The CDR3 is 13 residues long. V was pared by 4 bases and J by 0 bases, with 7 bases between. The CDR3 DNA reads TGTGCCAGCAGCTACGATAGCTCCTACGAGCAGTACTTC. It codes for CASSYDSSYEQYF.

The chain has TRBV6-5 and TRBJ2-1, with TRBD2 matching over 12 bases. The trim removed 5 bases at V and 7 bases at J, leaving 6 bases unmatched. The V gene's germline CDR1 is MNHEY and CDR2 SVGAGI. The CDR3 loop spans 15 amino acids. In DNA form, the CDR3 reads TGTGCCAGCAGTCTAGCGGGAGGGCCGGAGAATGAGCAGTTCTTC. It translates to CASSLAGGPENEQFF.